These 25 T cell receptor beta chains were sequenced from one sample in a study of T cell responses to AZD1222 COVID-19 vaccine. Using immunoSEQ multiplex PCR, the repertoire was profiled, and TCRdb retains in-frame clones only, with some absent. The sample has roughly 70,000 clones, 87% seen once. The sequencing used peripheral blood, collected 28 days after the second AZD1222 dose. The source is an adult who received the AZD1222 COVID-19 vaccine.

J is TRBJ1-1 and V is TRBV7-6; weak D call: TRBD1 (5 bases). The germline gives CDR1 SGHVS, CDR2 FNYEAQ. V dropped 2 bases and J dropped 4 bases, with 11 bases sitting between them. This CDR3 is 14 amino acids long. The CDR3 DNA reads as TGTGCCAGCAGCTTAACGCAGGGAGGCACTGAAGCTTTCTTT. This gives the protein CASSLTQGGTEAFF.

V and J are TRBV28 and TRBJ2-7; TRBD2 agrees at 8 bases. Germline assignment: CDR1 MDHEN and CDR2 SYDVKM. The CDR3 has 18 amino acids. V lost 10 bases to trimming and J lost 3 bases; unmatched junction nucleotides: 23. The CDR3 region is CATAQALGSGIGNYEQYF. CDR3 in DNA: TGTGCCACCGCCCAAGCACTGGGTAGCGGGATAGGAAACTACGAGCAGTACTTC.

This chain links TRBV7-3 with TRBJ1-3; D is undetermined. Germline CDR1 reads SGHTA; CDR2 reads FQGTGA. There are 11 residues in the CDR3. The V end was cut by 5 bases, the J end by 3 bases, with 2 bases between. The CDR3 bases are TGTGCCAGCAGCAATGGAAACACCATATATTTT. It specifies CASSNGNTIYF.

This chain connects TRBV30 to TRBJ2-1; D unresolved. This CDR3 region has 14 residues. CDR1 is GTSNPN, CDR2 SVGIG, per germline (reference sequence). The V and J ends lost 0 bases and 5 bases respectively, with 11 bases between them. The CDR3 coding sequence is TGTGCCTGGAGTGTACTCCCTTCGGACAATGAGCAGTTCTTC. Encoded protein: CAWSVLPSDNEQFF.

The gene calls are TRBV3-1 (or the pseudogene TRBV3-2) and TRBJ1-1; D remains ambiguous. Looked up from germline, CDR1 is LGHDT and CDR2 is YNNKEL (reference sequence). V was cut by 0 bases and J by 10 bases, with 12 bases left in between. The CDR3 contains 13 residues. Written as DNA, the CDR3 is TGTGCCAGCAGCCAAGAGGAATTTTTGGGAGCTTTCTTT. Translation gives CASSQEEFLGAFF.

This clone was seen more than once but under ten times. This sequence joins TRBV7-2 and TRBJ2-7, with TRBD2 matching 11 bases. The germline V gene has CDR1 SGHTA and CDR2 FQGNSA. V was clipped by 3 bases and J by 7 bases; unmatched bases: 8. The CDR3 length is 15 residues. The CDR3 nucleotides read TGTGCCAGCAGCTTCTTAGCGGGAGGGCCAGAGGAGCAGTACTTC. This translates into CASSFLAGGPEEQYF.

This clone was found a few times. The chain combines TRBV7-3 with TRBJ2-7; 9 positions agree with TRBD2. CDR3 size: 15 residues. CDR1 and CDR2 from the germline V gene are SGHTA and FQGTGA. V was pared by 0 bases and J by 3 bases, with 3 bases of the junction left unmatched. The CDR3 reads CASSLTAGGNYEQYF. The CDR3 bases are TGTGCCAGCAGCTTAACCGCGGGAGGGAACTACGAGCAGTACTTC.

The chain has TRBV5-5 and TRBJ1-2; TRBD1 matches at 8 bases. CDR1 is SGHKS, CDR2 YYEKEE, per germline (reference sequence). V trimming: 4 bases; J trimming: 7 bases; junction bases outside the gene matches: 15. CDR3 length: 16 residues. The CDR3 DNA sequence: TGTGCCAGCAGCCCAATCACAGGGGGTCGAGTCGCTGGCTACACCTTC. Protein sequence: CASSPITGGRVAGYTF.

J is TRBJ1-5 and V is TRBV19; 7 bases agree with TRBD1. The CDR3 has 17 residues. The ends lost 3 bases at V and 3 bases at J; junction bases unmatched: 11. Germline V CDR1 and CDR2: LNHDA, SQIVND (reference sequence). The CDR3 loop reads CASSMFSRGRVNQPQHF. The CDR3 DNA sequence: TGTGCCAGTAGTATGTTTTCCAGGGGGAGGGTCAATCAGCCCCAGCATTTT.

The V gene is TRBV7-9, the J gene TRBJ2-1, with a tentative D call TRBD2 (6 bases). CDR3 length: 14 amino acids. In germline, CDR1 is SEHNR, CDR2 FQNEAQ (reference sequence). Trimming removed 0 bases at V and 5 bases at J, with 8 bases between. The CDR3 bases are TGTGCCAGCAGCTTAGCCGGGACTCACAATGAGCAGTTCTTC. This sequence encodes CASSLAGTHNEQFF. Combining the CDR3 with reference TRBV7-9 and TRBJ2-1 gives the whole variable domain DTGVSQNPRHKITKRGQNVTFRCDPISEHNRLYWYRQTLGQGPEFLTYFQNEAQLEKSRLLSDRFSAERPKGSFSTLEIQRTEQGDSAMYLCASSLAGTHNEQFFGPGTRLTVL.

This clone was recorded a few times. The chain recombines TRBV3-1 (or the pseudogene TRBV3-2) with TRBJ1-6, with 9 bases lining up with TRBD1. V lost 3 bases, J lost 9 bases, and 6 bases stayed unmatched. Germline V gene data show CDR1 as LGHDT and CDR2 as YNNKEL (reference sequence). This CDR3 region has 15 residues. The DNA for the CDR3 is TGTGCCAGCAGCCAGGGGGGGACAGGGACTTCACCCCTCCACTTT. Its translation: CASSQGGTGTSPLHF.

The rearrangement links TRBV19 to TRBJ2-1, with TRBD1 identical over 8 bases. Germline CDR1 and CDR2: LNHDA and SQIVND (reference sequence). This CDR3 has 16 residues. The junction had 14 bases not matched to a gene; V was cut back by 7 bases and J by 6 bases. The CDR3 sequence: CASNRGWTGRANEQFF. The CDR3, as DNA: TGTGCCAGTAACCGTGGGTGGACAGGGAGAGCCAATGAGCAGTTCTTC.

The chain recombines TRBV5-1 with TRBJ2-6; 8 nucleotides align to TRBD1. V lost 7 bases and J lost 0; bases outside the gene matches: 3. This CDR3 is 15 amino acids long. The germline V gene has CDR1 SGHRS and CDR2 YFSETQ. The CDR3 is CASGQGSSGANVLTF. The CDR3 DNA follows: TGCGCCAGCGGACAGGGTAGCTCTGGGGCCAACGTCCTGACTTTC.

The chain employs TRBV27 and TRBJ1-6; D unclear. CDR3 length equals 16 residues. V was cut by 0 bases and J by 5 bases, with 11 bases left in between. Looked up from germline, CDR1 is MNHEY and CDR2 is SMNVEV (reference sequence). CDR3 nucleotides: TGTGCCAGCAGTTTATCCCTCCGGGTCAATAATTCACCCCTCCACTTT. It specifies CASSLSLRVNNSPLHF.

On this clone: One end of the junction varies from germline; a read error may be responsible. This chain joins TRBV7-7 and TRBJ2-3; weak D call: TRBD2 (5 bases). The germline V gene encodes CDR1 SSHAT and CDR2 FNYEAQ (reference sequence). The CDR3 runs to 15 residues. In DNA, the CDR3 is TGTGCTAGCAGCCCCAATAGGGAGTCCACAGATACGCAGTATTTT. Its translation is CASSPNRESTDTQYF.

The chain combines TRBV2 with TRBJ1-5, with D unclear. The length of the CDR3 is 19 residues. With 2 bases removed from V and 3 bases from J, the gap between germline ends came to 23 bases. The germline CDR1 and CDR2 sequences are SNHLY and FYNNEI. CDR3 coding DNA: TGTGCCAGCAGTGAACCCACGTCCGTGTACCTCAGCAACAATCAGCCCCAGCATTTT. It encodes CASSEPTSVYLSNNQPQHF.

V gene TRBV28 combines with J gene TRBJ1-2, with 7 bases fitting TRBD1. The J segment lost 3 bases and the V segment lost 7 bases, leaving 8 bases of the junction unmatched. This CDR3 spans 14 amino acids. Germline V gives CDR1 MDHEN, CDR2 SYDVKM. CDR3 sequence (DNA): TGTGCCAGCACCCGGGACAGCGTGTACTATGGCTACACCTTC. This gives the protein CASTRDSVYYGYTF.

The CDR3 region is CASRGSYNSPLHF. The CDR3 nucleotides are TGTGCCAGTAGGGGCTCCTATAATTCACCCCTCCACTTT. This sequence joins TRBV19 and TRBJ1-6; D is ambiguous. Trimming took off 6 bases at V and 0 bases at J, with 3 bases between the two ends. This CDR3 has 13 amino acids. Germline assignment: CDR1 LNHDA and CDR2 SQIVND (reference sequence).

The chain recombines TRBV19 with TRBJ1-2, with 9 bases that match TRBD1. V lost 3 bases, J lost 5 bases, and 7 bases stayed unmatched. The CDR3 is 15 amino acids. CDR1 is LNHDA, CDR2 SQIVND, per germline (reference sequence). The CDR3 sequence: CASSIGDRVLYGYTF. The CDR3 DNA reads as TGTGCCAGTAGTATCGGGGACAGGGTTCTATATGGCTACACCTTC.

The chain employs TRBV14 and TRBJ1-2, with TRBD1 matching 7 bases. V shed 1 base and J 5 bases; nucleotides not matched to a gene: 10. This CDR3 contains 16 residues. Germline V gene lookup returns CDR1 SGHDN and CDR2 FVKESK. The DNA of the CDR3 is TGTGCCAGCAGCCAAGGTGGCTACAGGGGTGATTATGGCTACACCTTC. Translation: CASSQGGYRGDYGYTF.

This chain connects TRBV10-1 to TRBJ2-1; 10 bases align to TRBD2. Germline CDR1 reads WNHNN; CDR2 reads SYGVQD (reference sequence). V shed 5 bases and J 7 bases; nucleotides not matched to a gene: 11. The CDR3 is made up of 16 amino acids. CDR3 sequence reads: CASSSESGRARNEQFF. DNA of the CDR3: TGCGCCAGCAGTTCAGAAAGCGGGAGGGCGAGGAATGAGCAGTTCTTC.

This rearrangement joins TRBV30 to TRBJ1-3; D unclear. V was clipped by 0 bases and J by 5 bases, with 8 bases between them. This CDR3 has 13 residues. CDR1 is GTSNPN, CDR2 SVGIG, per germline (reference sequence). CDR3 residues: CAWSVSVRNTIYF. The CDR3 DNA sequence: TGTGCCTGGAGTGTCAGTGTTAGAAACACCATATATTTT.

Here the CDR3 reads CASCPTEGTEAFF. The CDR3 DNA follows: TGTGCCAGCTGTCCCACTGAGGGGACTGAAGCTTTCTTT. V usage is TRBV18 and J usage is TRBJ1-1; tentative D call: TRBD1 (5 bases). Trimming removed 7 bases at V and 5 bases at J, with 14 bases between. The CDR3 runs 13 residues. Germline V gene lookup returns CDR1 KGHSH and CDR2 LQKENI.

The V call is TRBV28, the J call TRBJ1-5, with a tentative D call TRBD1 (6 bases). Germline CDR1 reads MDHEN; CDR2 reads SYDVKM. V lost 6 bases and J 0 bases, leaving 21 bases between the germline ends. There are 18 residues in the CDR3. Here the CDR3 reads CASSYSGHQEDSNQPQHF. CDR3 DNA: TGTGCCAGCAGCTACTCGGGACACCAGGAGGATAGCAATCAGCCCCAGCATTTT. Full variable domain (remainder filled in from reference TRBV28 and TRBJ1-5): DVKVTQSSRYLVKRTGEKVFLECVQDMDHENMFWYRQDPGLGLRLIYFSYDVKMKEKGDIPEGYSVSREKKERFSLILESASTNQTSMYLCASSYSGHQEDSNQPQHFGDGTRLSIL.

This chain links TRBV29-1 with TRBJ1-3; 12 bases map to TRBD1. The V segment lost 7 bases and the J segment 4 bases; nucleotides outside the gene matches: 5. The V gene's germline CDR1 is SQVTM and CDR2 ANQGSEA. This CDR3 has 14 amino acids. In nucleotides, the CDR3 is TGCAGCGGTGTGGGACAGGGGGCAGGAAACACCATATATTTT. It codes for CSGVGQGAGNTIYF.